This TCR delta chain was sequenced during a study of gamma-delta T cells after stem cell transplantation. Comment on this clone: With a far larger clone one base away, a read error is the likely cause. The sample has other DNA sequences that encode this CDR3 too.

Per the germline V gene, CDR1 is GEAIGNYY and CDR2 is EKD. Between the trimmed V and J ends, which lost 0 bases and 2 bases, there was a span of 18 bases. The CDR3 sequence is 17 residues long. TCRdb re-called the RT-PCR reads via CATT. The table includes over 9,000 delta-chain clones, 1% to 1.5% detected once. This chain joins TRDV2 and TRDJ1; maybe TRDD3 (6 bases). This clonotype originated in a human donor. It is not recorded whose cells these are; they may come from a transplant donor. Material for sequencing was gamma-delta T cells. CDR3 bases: TGTGCCTGTGACACCGTAAGTCCAGGTACTGGGACCGATAAACTCATCTTT. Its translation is CACDTVSPGTGTDKLIF.